These T cell receptor beta chains were read from a single sample in a study of shared T cell receptors in the human thymus. Sequencing used immunoSEQ multiplex PCR; TCRdb keeps in-frame clones, though not all of them. The sample carries a few hundred thousand clones, around 95% recorded once. Sequencing was carried out using thymocytes. These receptors originate from a human donor. CDR3s include the opening cysteine and the closing phenylalanine or tryptophan. Fields, in order: V gene, clone size, D gene, J gene, CDR3 protein, CDR3 DNA. A D gene is named only where the DNA matches it firmly. The size of a clone is reported for some rows only, either as once, few or many, or as a class for expanded clones.

v_call: TRBV6-5; clone_size: once; d_call: TRBD1; j_call: TRBJ1-1; cdr3_aa: CASSYRGQGANTEAFF; cdr3_nt: TGTGCCAGCAGTTACCGGGGACAGGGGGCGAACACTGAAGCTTTCTTT
v_call: TRBV11-3; clone_size: once; d_call: TRBD1; j_call: TRBJ2-2; cdr3_aa: CASSCGQGNTGELFF; cdr3_nt: TGTGCCAGCAGCTGCGGACAGGGGAACACCGGGGAGCTGTTTTTT
v_call: TRBV29-1; clone_size: .; d_call: .; j_call: TRBJ2-3; cdr3_aa: CSAAGGATDTQYF; cdr3_nt: TGCAGCGCAGCCGGAGGGGCGACAGATACGCAGTATTTT
v_call: TRBV27; clone_size: .; d_call: TRBD2; j_call: TRBJ2-3; cdr3_aa: CASSRGTSGTTDTQYF; cdr3_nt: TGTGCCAGCAGTAGAGGGACTAGCGGGACCACAGATACGCAGTATTTT
v_call: TRBV5-1; clone_size: .; d_call: .; j_call: TRBJ1-1; cdr3_aa: CASSSAQSRRGWNTEAFF; cdr3_nt: TGCGCCAGCAGCTCTGCCCAGTCAAGGAGAGGATGGAACACTGAAGCTTTCTTT
v_call: TRBV11-2; clone_size: .; d_call: .; j_call: TRBJ2-5; cdr3_aa: CASRPLGARSKTQYF; cdr3_nt: TGTGCCAGCAGACCCTTGGGGGCGCGTTCAAAGACCCAGTACTTC
v_call: TRBV5-6; clone_size: .; d_call: .; j_call: TRBJ1-2; cdr3_aa: CASSLYRTYGYTF; cdr3_nt: TGTGCCAGCAGCTTGTACAGGACCTATGGCTACACCTTC
v_call: TRBV4-1; clone_size: .; d_call: .; j_call: TRBJ1-5; cdr3_aa: CASSQDGGSQPQHF; cdr3_nt: TGCGCCAGCAGCCAAGATGGAGGGAGTCAGCCCCAGCATTTT
v_call: TRBV6-5; clone_size: .; d_call: TRBD2; j_call: TRBJ2-7; cdr3_aa: CASRSSGSSYEQYF; cdr3_nt: TGTGCCAGCAGGTCTAGCGGGAGCTCCTACGAGCAGTACTTC
v_call: TRBV18; clone_size: .; d_call: TRBD1; j_call: TRBJ1-4; cdr3_aa: CASSRDRAAWRGEKLFF; cdr3_nt: TGTGCCAGCTCTCGGGACAGGGCGGCCTGGAGAGGTGAAAAACTGTTTTTT
v_call: TRBV27; clone_size: .; d_call: .; j_call: TRBJ2-1; cdr3_aa: CASSLSSVYNEQFF; cdr3_nt: TGTGCCAGCAGTTTATCGAGCGTCTACAATGAGCAGTTCTTC
v_call: TRBV9; clone_size: .; d_call: .; j_call: TRBJ1-3; cdr3_aa: CASGARDGSGNTIYF; cdr3_nt: TGTGCCAGCGGCGCCCGGGACGGCTCTGGAAACACCATATATTTT
v_call: TRBV28; clone_size: .; d_call: .; j_call: TRBJ1-5; cdr3_aa: CASRQTQKQGLSNQPQHF; cdr3_nt: TGTGCCAGCAGACAAACCCAGAAACAGGGACTTAGCAATCAGCCCCAGCATTTT
v_call: TRBV5-6; clone_size: .; d_call: TRBD2; j_call: TRBJ2-7; cdr3_aa: CASSFGTTYEQYF; cdr3_nt: TGTGCCAGCAGCTTTGGGACTACCTACGAGCAGTACTTC
v_call: TRBV5-4; clone_size: once; d_call: TRBD2; j_call: TRBJ2-7; cdr3_aa: CASSLAGGPYEQYF; cdr3_nt: TGTGCCAGCAGCTTAGCGGGAGGGCCCTACGAGCAGTACTTC
v_call: TRBV4-3; clone_size: .; d_call: .; j_call: TRBJ1-1; cdr3_aa: CASSPEIGEMNTEAFF; cdr3_nt: TGCGCCAGCAGCCCCGAAATAGGAGAGATGAACACTGAAGCTTTCTTT
v_call: TRBV28; clone_size: .; d_call: .; j_call: TRBJ1-5; cdr3_aa: CASSPLVYQPQHF; cdr3_nt: TGTGCCAGCAGCCCGCTTGTCTATCAGCCCCAGCATTTT
v_call: TRBV9; clone_size: .; d_call: TRBD1; j_call: TRBJ1-2; cdr3_aa: CASSVTETGGNYGYTF; cdr3_nt: TGTGCCAGCAGCGTCACAGAGACAGGGGGCAACTATGGCTACACCTTC
v_call: TRBV5-5; clone_size: .; d_call: .; j_call: TRBJ2-5; cdr3_aa: CASSPVVWQETQYF; cdr3_nt: TGTGCCAGCAGCCCCGTGGTTTGGCAAGAGACCCAGTACTTC
v_call: TRBV5-6; clone_size: .; d_call: .; j_call: TRBJ1-1; cdr3_aa: CASSPGSPNTEAFF; cdr3_nt: TGTGCCAGCAGCCCAGGGTCGCCGAACACTGAAGCTTTCTTT
v_call: TRBV7-8; clone_size: .; d_call: .; j_call: TRBJ2-5; cdr3_aa: CASRPGALLNSLEETQYF; cdr3_nt: TGTGCCAGCCGCCCGGGGGCTTTACTAAACAGTCTGGAAGAGACCCAGTACTTC
v_call: TRBV7-2; clone_size: once; d_call: TRBD2; j_call: TRBJ2-5; cdr3_aa: CASSLVCAGGETQYF; cdr3_nt: TGTGCCAGCAGCTTAGTTTGCGCGGGAGGAGAGACCCAGTACTTC